The 14 T cell receptor beta chains presented below share a single source sample, sequenced in a study of radiation and T cells in renal cell carcinoma. Indicated time point: blood 4 weeks post-SBRT, at nephrectomy. Treatment defined: 15 Gy SBRT to primary tumor, nephrectomy 4 weeks later. Generated by immunoSEQ multiplex PCR, the TCRdb table keeps only in-frame clones and is missing some. The sample records around 170,000 clones, about 88% being singletons. The material sequenced was blood, taken from a patient whose treatment included radiotherapy and nephrectomy. The origin of the receptors is a woman aged 50 to 60 with renal cell carcinoma.

This clone showed up just once. This sequence joins TRBV6-6 and TRBJ2-7; D uncertain. The CDR3 consists of 13 residues. Germline loops: CDR1 MNHNY, CDR2 SVGAGI (reference sequence). V lost 4 bases and J lost 2, with 9 bases in between. DNA for the CDR3: TGTGCCAGCAGTTTTCTTGGGGCCTACGAGCAGTACTTC. Translation gives CASSFLGAYEQYF.

The chain links TRBV6-5 to TRBJ1-1; D is undetermined. V lost 6 bases and J lost 1, with 3 bases in between. Germline CDR1 MNHEY, CDR2 SVGAGI. The length of the CDR3 is 11 residues. The CDR3 reads CASSKNTEAFF. The CDR3 DNA is TGTGCCAGCAGCAAGAACACTGAAGCTTTCTTT.

The V call is TRBV5-8, the J call TRBJ1-1, with TRBD1 matching 12 bases. The length of the CDR3 is 16 residues. V lost 4 bases, J lost 3 bases, and 7 bases stayed unmatched. Germline V gene lookup returns CDR1 SGHTS and CDR2 YDEGEE. CDR3 protein: CASSKRDRGLYTEAFF. In DNA form, the CDR3 reads TGTGCCAGCAGCAAAAGGGACAGGGGGCTCTACACTGAAGCTTTCTTT.

This chain links TRBV4-1 with TRBJ1-5; 7 nucleotides match TRBD1. This CDR3 has 16 amino acids. The ends lost 1 base at V and 4 bases at J; junction bases unmatched: 7. The germline V gene has CDR1 MGHRA and CDR2 YSYEKL. CDR3 protein: CASSQGRGQGNQPQHF. The CDR3 DNA reads TGCGCCAGCAGCCAAGGTAGGGGGCAGGGAAATCAGCCCCAGCATTTT.

The J gene is TRBJ1-1, the V gene TRBV7-2; D gene uncertain. V was cut by 5 bases and J by 0 bases, with 10 bases left in between. Per the germline V gene, CDR1 is SGHTA and CDR2 is FQGNSA. This CDR3 contains 14 residues. CDR3 sequence reads: CASSPLEMNTEAFF. CDR3 bases: TGTGCCAGCAGCCCGCTCGAAATGAACACTGAAGCTTTCTTT.

This chain uses TRBV4-2 with TRBJ2-3, with 8 bases that match TRBD2. V was clipped by 2 bases and J by 0 bases; unmatched bases: 4. The CDR3 sequence is 16 residues long. Looked up from germline, CDR1 is LGHNA and CDR2 is YNFKEQ. CDR3 in amino acids: CASSQRAGVSTDTQYF. The CDR3 region has the DNA TGTGCCAGCAGCCAAAGAGCGGGGGTTAGCACAGATACGCAGTATTTT.

J is TRBJ2-1 and V is TRBV6-1; D is undetermined. CDR1 and CDR2 from the germline V gene are MNHNS and SASEGT. This CDR3 is built from 11 residues. Trimming pared 1 base from V and 15 bases from J, leaving 10 bases between. CDR3 sequence: CASSEVPTTFF. The CDR3 DNA follows: TGTGCCAGCAGTGAAGTCCCCACGACGTTCTTC.

The CDR3, as DNA: TGTGCCAGCTCACCACTCCCGGACGTCCTCTCTGGAAACACCATATATTTT. Its protein product is CASSPLPDVLSGNTIYF. This sequence joins TRBV18 and TRBJ1-3, with D unclear. The length of the CDR3 is 17 residues. Germline CDR1 KGHSH, CDR2 LQKENI. V lost 1 base and J 0 bases, leaving 13 bases between the germline ends.

The chain uses TRBV5-1 and TRBJ2-7; the match to TRBD2 covers 8 bases. V was pared by 7 bases and J by 0 bases, with 6 bases of the junction left unmatched. Germline CDR1 and CDR2: SGHRS and YFSETQ. CDR3 size: 14 residues. The CDR3, as DNA: TGCGCCAGCCGGTGGGGGACTAGCTCCTACGAGCAGTACTTC. Translation: CASRWGTSSYEQYF.

On this clone: The junction does not match germline at one end; this may be a read error. V gene TRBV6-5 combines with J gene TRBJ1-1; a weak D match, TRBD1 (6 bases). The CDR3 spans 14 residues. In germline, CDR1 is MNHEY, CDR2 SVGAGI. Here the CDR3 DNA reads TGTGCCGGCAGTCTCAGGGGACAACACACTGAAGCTTTCTTT. It encodes CAGSLRGQHTEAFF.

The chain recombines TRBV5-1 with TRBJ2-5; D uncertain. Trimming removed 0 bases at V and 2 bases at J, with 5 bases between. The germline CDR1 and CDR2 sequences are SGHRS and YFSETQ. CDR3 length: 13 residues. The CDR3 loop reads CASSLVGQETQYF. CDR3 coding DNA: TGCGCCAGCAGCTTGGTTGGGCAAGAGACCCAGTACTTC. The whole variable domain, filled in from reference TRBV5-1 and TRBJ2-5, reads KAGVTQTPRYLIKTRGQQVTLSCSPISGHRSVSWYQQTPGQGLQFLFEYFSETQRNKGNFPGRFSGRQFSNSRSEMNVSTLELGDSALYLCASSLVGQETQYFGPGTRLLVL.

This clone was detected only once. The CDR3 is CASSYRDSQFF. In DNA, the CDR3 is TGTGCCAGCAGTTACCGGGACTCCCAGTTCTTC. The chain carries TRBV6-6 and TRBJ2-1; D perhaps matches TRBD2 (6 bases). The length of the CDR3 is 11 residues. Trimming took off 2 bases at V and 13 bases at J, with 9 bases between the two ends. Germline lookup yields CDR1 MNHNY and CDR2 SVGAGI (reference sequence).

The chain links TRBV19 to TRBJ1-1; the D is unclear. V lost 7 bases and J 0 bases, leaving 21 bases between the germline ends. In germline, CDR1 is LNHDA, CDR2 SQIVND (reference sequence). CDR3 length equals 17 residues. CDR3 in amino acids: CASTIIGGRSMNTEAFF. The CDR3, as DNA: TGTGCCAGTACCATAATTGGCGGAAGATCCATGAACACTGAAGCTTTCTTT.

The rearrangement links TRBV7-9 to TRBJ2-7; D ambiguous. The CDR3 loop spans 11 amino acids. The germline V gene has CDR1 SEHNR and CDR2 FQNEAQ (reference sequence). The V end lost 6 bases, the J end lost 5 bases, and 8 bases lay between the germline ends. CDR3 DNA: TGTGCCAGCAGTTCCAACCACGAGCAGTACTTC. Residues: CASSSNHEQYF.